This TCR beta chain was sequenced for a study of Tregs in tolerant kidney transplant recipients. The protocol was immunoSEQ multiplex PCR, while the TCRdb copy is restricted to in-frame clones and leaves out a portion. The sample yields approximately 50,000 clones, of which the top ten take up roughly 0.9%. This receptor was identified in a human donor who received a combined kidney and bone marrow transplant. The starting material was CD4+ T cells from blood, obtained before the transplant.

The sequenced CDR3 bases are TGTGCCAGCAGCCCCGGGCGGGGGACCCAAGAGACC. Encoded protein: CASSPGRGTQET. The entire CDR3 protein is CASSPGRGTQETQYF. This chain connects TRBV7-9 to TRBJ2-5; 7 bases fit TRBD2. The DNA ends 3 residues before the CDR3 does, and the rest of the CDR3 is filled in from the germline J gene. The length of the CDR3 is 15 residues. Germline assignment: CDR1 SEHNR and CDR2 FQNEAQ (reference sequence). With V trimmed by 5 bases and J by 1 base, 7 bases remained unmatched.